Detailed here is one TCR beta chain. The data originate from a study of cytomegalovirus exposure and HLA in healthy donors. Libraries were prepared by immunoSEQ multiplex PCR; TCRdb keeps only in-frame clonotypes and omits some of them. The sample consists of some 200,000 clones, around nine tenths of them appearing once. The germline V and J ends were trimmed by 7 bases and 1 base, with 11 bases remaining between them. The CDR3 length is 13 residues. Germline V gene data show CDR1 as SGHRS and CDR2 as YFSETQ. The rearrangement uses TRBV5-1 and TRBJ1-2; D may be TRBD1 (6 bases). The specimen was PBMCs. The source of this sequence is a woman between 18 and 30 years old in good health and CMV-seronegative. CDR3 bases: TGCGCCAGCGCACAGGGTTTTAACTATGGCTACACCTTC. Translated, it gives CASAQGFNYGYTF. Looking up the rest from reference TRBV5-1 and TRBJ1-2 gives the full variable domain: KAGVTQTPRYLIKTRGQQVTLSCSPISGHRSVSWYQQTPGQGLQFLFEYFSETQRNKGNFPGRFSGRQFSNSRSEMNVSTLELGDSALYLCASAQGFNYGYTFGSGTRLTVV.